The present T cell receptor (beta chain) was sequenced within a study of blood T cell repertoires in COVID-19. The wider study: Italy, Spain and the United States were the sources of the convalescent and acute COVID-19 samples. T cells, B-cell-depleted T cells, or PBMCs provided the cDNA or gDNA that served as material.

As processed by the authors: Amplification from reference gene primers served as the basis for estimated nucleated cell counts. Only in-frame clones appear in the TCRdb table, and some are missing; sequencing was by immunoSEQ multiplex PCR. V and J calls plus clone size are reproduced from that table; the DNA served to infer D and trimming. The sample has some 97,000 clones, around four fifths seen once. Germline CDR1 and CDR2: SGHNT and YYREEE (reference sequence). V lost 0 bases to trimming and J lost 15 bases, with 16 bases between them. This CDR3 comprises 13 residues. The clonotype comes from a man aged 70 or older with active or convalescent COVID-19. The chain links TRBV5-4 to TRBJ2-1; no firm D call. The sequenced material came from peripheral blood. The CDR3 bases are TGTGCCAGCAGCTTGGCCGAGAGGCTAGATGCGTTCTTC. Translating gives CASSLAERLDAFF.